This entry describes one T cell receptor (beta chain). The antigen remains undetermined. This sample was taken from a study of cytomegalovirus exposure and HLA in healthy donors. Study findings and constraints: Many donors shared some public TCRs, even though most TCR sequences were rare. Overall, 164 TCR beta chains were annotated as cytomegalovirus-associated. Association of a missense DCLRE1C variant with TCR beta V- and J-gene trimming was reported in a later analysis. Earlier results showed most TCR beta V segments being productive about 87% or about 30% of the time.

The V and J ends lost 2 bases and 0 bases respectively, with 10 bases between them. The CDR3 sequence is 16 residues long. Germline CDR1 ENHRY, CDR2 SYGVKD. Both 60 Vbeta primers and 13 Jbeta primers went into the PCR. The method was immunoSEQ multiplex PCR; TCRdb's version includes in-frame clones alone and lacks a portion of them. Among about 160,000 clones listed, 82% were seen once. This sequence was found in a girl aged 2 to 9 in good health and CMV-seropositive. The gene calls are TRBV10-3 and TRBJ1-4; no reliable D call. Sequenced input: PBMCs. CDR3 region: CAISEGRFATNEKLFF. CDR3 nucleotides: TGTGCCATCAGTGAGGGCCGTTTTGCAACTAATGAAAAACTGTTTTTT.